This TCR beta chain was recorded in a study of T cell repertoires in cytomegalovirus infection. In the study overall: Matching HLA type and CMV infection were both indicated by public TCR beta signatures. Study-level results: Summed frequency of public TCR beta families distinguished CMV carriers with the relevant HLA. There were HLA-C-restricted CMV-specific TCR beta clonotypes dominating the ex vivo response.

J lost 4 bases, V lost 5 bases, and 4 bases had no gene match. The CDR3 sequence is 14 residues long. This clonotype was recorded at least ten times. The antigen is not known. TCRdb re-called the reads with MiXCR, one entry per CDR3 protein. Among approximately 500,000 distinct CDR3 sequences listed, approximately 10% were seen once. Sequencing used PBMCs. The gene calls are TRBV12-3 or TRBV12-4 and TRBJ2-7, with 11 bases identical to TRBD2. The sequence came from a human donor in good health (CMV status not recorded). Some clones in this sample may be carry-over from other donors' samples. Written as DNA, the CDR3 is TGTGCCAGCAGTCGCCGGACTAGCGGGTACGAGCAGTACTTC. Its protein is CASSRRTSGYEQYF.